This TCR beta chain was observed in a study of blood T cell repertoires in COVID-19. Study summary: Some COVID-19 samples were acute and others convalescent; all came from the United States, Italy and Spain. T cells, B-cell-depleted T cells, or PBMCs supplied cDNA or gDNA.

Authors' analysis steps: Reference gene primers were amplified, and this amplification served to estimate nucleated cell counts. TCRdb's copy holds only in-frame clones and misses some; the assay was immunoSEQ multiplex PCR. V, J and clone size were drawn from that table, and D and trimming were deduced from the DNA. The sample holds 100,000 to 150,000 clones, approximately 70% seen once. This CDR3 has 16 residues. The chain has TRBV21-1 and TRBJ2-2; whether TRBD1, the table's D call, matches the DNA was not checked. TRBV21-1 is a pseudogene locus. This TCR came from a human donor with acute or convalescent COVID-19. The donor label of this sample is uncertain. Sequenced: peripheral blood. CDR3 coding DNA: TGTGCCAGCAGCCCCGTGGGACAGGGGTACACCGGGGAGCTGTTTTTT. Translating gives CASSPVGQGYTGELFF.